This T cell receptor (beta chain) was sequenced during a study of Tregs in tolerant kidney transplant recipients. General study results and limits: Nucleotide sequences could not be compared across some patients' samples due to primer changes. Expanding Tregs on activated donor B cells appeared to best identify donor-specific TCRbeta clones.

With regard to this clone: The antigen is undetermined.

Germline-derived CDR1 and CDR2 are SEHNR and FQNEAQ (reference sequence). Trimming cost V 1 base and J 2 bases, with 9 bases left between them. There are 14 residues in the CDR3. The protocol was immunoSEQ multiplex PCR, while the TCRdb copy is restricted to in-frame clones and leaves out a portion. Among about 81,000 clones listed, roughly nine tenths were seen once. Recipients received nonmyeloablative bone marrow transplants from related graft donors, with transient mixed chimerism. The specimen was CD4+ T cells from blood (PBMCs), collected 24 months after the transplant. The source is a human patient who received a combined kidney and bone marrow transplant. Some T cells may originate from the graft donor. The chain links TRBV7-9 to TRBJ2-7, with D possibly TRBD2 on 5 matching bases. The CDR3, as DNA: TGTGCCAGCAGCTTAGACCTCGGGGCCTACGAGCAGTACTTC. This sequence encodes CASSLDLGAYEQYF. Full variable domain (rest looked up from reference TRBV7-9 and TRBJ2-7): DTGVSQNPRHKITKRGQNVTFRCDPISEHNRLYWYRQTLGQGPEFLTYFQNEAQLEKSRLLSDRFSAERPKGSFSTLEIQRTEQGDSAMYLCASSLDLGAYEQYFGPGTRLTVT.